Listed below are T cell receptor beta chains from one sample, sequenced in a study of T cell repertoires in cytomegalovirus infection. Their antigens remain unidentified. MiXCR was run by TCRdb on the reads, yielding one entry per CDR3 protein. The sample carries about 130,000 distinct CDR3 sequences, 24% recorded once. The sequencing sample was made of PBMCs, sequenced either directly or after in vitro stimulation (not recorded which). These receptors came from a human donor in good health (CMV status not recorded). Some clones in this sample may be carry-over from other donors' samples. Both conserved end residues are part of each CDR3.

>TRBV29-1
CSSLVPGNQPQHF
>TRBV4-3
CASSQEEYTNYGYTF
>TRBV7-6
CASSLAPDPRTDTQYF
>TRBV12-3/TRBV12-4
CASSSGQENTEAFF
>TRBV7-2
CASSLRGTWNTEAFF
>TRBV7-2
CASSSILSYGYTF
>TRBV20-1
CSARDGSTDTQYF
>TRBV27
CASSSQGMSRHGYTF
>TRBV12-3/TRBV12-4
CASSQGGGSTDTQYF
>TRBV5-4
CASSPRDRNNPGELFF
>TRBV5-1
CASSEGTELDEKLFF
>TRBV6-6
CASSYPRGEGLYEQYF
>TRBV5-1
CASSNPTRNEQYF
>TRBV24-1
CATSARTGSEQFF
>TRBV9
CASSVGLREGDTQYF
>TRBV7-8
CASSPAHRTYEQYF
>TRBV28
CASSPPGREWKVHEQYF
>TRBV6-5
CASSWASGSADTQYF
>TRBV11-2
CASSLTNEQFF
>TRBV12-3/TRBV12-4
CASSLGVGGSSTDTQYF
>TRBV7-2
CASNPGRVYGYTF
>TRBV11-2
CASSASLGGQGEAFF
>TRBV6-2/TRBV6-3
CASSYAPGVIGGNTEAFF
>TRBV6-2/TRBV6-3
CASSYPHRQGEAFF
>TRBV20-1
CSASEGLVETQYF
>TRBV18
CASSLGQGGSNSPLHF
>TRBV12-3/TRBV12-4
CASSPGTRVPNEQFF
>TRBV15
CATSRDPGVEQFF
>TRBV12-3/TRBV12-4
CASSHWTGDTEAFF
>TRBV18
CASSTGQDLGAFF
>TRBV5-4
CASSPPASGDTYEQYF
>TRBV6-1
CASSEALKGNEQFF
>TRBV19
CASSYEGTGNQPQHF
>TRBV7-2
CASSLYNMGGGSTEAFF
>TRBV12-5
CASGLATDSSGNTIYF
>TRBV20-1
CSARKTGGAELVF
>TRBV30
CAWSLAGGSTDTQYF
>TRBV7-8
CASSSQWITGHSYTF
>TRBV7-2
CASSQQPEAFF
>TRBV29-1
CSVEDPNRGPGYGYTF
>TRBV28
CASSFWDFQPLRQETQYF
>TRBV4-1
CASSQGTTGINIQYF
>TRBV4-3
CASSQTFPQETLYF
>TRBV7-8
CASSQSRVSGELFF
>TRBV18
CASSTSSGSPTPGANVLTF
>TRBV20-1
CSASRYEQYF
>TRBV7-2
CASSLSATLNIQYF
>TRBV6-2/TRBV6-3
CASGAGGWDTEAFF
>TRBV7-2
CASSLGQGPDTQYF
>TRBV28
CASSLWLGNNEQFF
>TRBV28
CASTPTGTGSYEQYF
>TRBV7-3
CASSSSLGTDTQYF
>TRBV29-1
CSVEVWGTSGKLQETQYF